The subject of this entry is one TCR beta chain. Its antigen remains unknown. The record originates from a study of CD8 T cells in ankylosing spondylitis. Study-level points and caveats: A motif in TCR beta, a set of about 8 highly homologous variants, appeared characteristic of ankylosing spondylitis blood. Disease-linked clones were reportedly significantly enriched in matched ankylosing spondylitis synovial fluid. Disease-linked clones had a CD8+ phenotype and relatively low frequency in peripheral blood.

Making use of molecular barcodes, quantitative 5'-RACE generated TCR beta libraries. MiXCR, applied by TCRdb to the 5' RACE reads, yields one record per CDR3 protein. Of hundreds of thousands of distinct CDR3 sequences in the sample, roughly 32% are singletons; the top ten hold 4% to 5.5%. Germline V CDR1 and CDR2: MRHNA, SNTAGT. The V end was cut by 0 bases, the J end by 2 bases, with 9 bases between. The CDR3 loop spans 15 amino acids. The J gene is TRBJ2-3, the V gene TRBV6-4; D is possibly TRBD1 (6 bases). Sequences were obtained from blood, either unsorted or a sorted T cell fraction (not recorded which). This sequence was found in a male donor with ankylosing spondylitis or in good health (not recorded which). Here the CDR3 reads CASSDSGDNTDTQYF. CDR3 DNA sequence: TGTGCCAGCAGTGACTCCGGGGACAACACAGATACGCAGTATTTT.